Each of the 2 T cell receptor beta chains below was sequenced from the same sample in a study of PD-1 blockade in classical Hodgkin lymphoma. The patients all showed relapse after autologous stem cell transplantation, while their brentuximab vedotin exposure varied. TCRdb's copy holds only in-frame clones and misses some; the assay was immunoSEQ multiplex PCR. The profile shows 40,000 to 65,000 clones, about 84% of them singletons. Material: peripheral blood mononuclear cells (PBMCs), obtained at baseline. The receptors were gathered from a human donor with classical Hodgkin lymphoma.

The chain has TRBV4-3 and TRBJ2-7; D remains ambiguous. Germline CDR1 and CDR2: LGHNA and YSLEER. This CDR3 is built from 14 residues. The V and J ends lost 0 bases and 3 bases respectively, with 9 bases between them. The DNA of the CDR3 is TGCGCCAGCAGCCAAGAGTTGTCGGGCTACGAGCAGTACTTC. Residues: CASSQELSGYEQYF.

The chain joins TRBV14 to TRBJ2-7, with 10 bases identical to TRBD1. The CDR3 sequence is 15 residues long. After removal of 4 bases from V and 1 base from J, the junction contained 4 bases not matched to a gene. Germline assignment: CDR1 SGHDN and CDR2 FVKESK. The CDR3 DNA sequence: TGTGCCAGCAGCCCCGGGACAGGGGTTTCCTACGAGCAGTACGTC. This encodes CASSPGTGVSYEQYV.